These 26 T cell receptor beta chains were all obtained from the same sample, sequenced in a study of chemoradiotherapy in HPV16-positive cancers. Sequencing was performed with immunoSEQ multiplex PCR; in TCRdb, only in-frame clones are kept and a portion is missing. The sample has about 7,500 clones, 85% to 90% seen once. The sample was gathered from a patient who underwent chemoradiotherapy. Receptors were obtained from a human donor with HPV-associated anogenital cancer.

The V gene is TRBV11-2, the J gene TRBJ2-1, with D perhaps matching TRBD2 (5 bases). The CDR3 loop spans 14 amino acids. Trimming removed 2 bases at V and 7 bases at J, with 12 bases between. Per germline, CDR1 SGHAT and CDR2 FQNNGV. DNA of the CDR3: TGTGCCAGCAGCTTACCGGGAATCGGAAATGAGCAGTTCTTC. It specifies CASSLPGIGNEQFF.

V usage is TRBV5-1 and J usage is TRBJ2-2, with a weak D call TRBD1 (6 bases). Germline loops: CDR1 SGHRS, CDR2 YFSETQ. V lost 0 bases, J lost 5 bases, and 11 bases lay in between. The CDR3 runs to 15 residues. The CDR3 loop reads CASSLAQGLTGELFF. CDR3 nucleotides: TGCGCCAGCAGCTTGGCGCAGGGGTTAACCGGGGAGCTGTTTTTT.

This chain connects TRBV29-1 to TRBJ2-6; no definite D call. CDR3 length: 16 residues. CDR1 and CDR2 from the germline V gene are SQVTM and ANQGSEA. V was pared by 4 bases and J by 0 bases, with 13 bases between. The CDR3 is CSVVMVITSGANVLTF. CDR3 in DNA: TGCAGCGTTGTCATGGTTATAACCTCTGGGGCCAACGTCCTGACTTTC.

This clone was observed once. The rearrangement joins TRBV7-6 to TRBJ2-5; no clear D. CDR1 SGHVS and CDR2 FNYEAQ come from the germline V gene. Deletions cut 2 bases from V and 5 bases from J, with 6 bases between. This CDR3 contains 12 residues. The CDR3 sequence is CASSLSVETQYF. The CDR3 DNA sequence: TGTGCCAGCAGCTTATCGGTCGAGACCCAGTACTTC.

The chain recombines TRBV10-1 with TRBJ1-1, with TRBD1 matching 11 bases. The trim removed 0 bases at V and 10 bases at J, leaving 4 bases unmatched. Germline CDR1 and CDR2: WNHNN and SYGVQD (reference sequence). The CDR3 is made up of 14 amino acids. The CDR3 here is CASSESGQGDRAFF. CDR3 bases: TGCGCCAGCAGTGAGTCGGGACAGGGGGACAGAGCTTTCTTT.

The chain combines TRBV7-6 with TRBJ2-2; D call uncertain. There are 15 residues in the CDR3. Germline V CDR1 and CDR2: SGHVS, FNYEAQ. The ends were cut back, 5 bases at V and 3 bases at J, with 13 bases in the middle. For the CDR3, the DNA is TGTGCCAGCAGCCCGAAATGGGATGACACCGGGGAGCTGTTTTTT. Translating gives CASSPKWDDTGELFF.

J is TRBJ1-6 and V is TRBV27; a weak D match, TRBD1 (6 bases). Germline CDR1 reads MNHEY; CDR2 reads SMNVEV (reference sequence). The CDR3 totals 16 residues. V dropped 0 bases and J dropped 7 bases, with 13 bases sitting between them. The CDR3 reads CASSLSRQAPNSPLHF. CDR3 coding DNA: TGTGCCAGCAGTTTATCGCGACAGGCTCCAAATTCACCCCTCCACTTT.

The chain has TRBV30 and TRBJ1-2, with D maybe TRBD1 (6 bases). The ends were cut back, 2 bases at V and 7 bases at J, with 14 bases in the middle. The CDR3 has 13 residues. Germline-derived CDR1 and CDR2 are GTSNPN and SVGIG (reference sequence). The CDR3 DNA reads TGTGCCTGGAGTCAACAGGGTTTTAGTGGCTACACCTTC. Encoded protein: CAWSQQGFSGYTF.

V and J are TRBV11-2 and TRBJ1-1, with 7 bases lining up with TRBD1. CDR1 and CDR2 (germline): SGHAT, FQNNGV. CDR3 size: 15 residues. V lost 4 bases to trimming and J lost 0 bases; unmatched junction nucleotides: 5. CDR3 in DNA: TGTGCCAGCAGCTATCGGACAGGCATGAACACTGAAGCTTTCTTT. This gives the protein CASSYRTGMNTEAFF.

This clone was recorded only once. This chain connects TRBV11-2 to TRBJ1-2; TRBD1 matches 8 bases. Germline V gene lookup returns CDR1 SGHAT and CDR2 FQNNGV. Trimming took 5 bases from V and 4 from J; bases not matched to a gene: 6. This CDR3 contains 14 residues. The CDR3 sequence is CASSPRGRAYGYTF. Written as DNA, the CDR3 is TGTGCCAGCAGCCCCAGGGGGCGCGCCTATGGCTACACCTTC.

In this sample, this clone turned up once. This chain connects TRBV7-9 to TRBJ2-7; TRBD2 aligns across 7 bases. CDR1 SEHNR and CDR2 FQNEAQ come from the germline V gene (reference sequence). The CDR3 contains 13 residues. The J segment lost 4 bases and the V segment lost 3 bases, leaving 3 bases of the junction unmatched. CDR3: CASSFGGSYEQYF. The CDR3 DNA follows: TGTGCCAGCAGCTTTGGCGGGAGTTACGAGCAGTACTTC.

The J gene is TRBJ2-4, the V gene TRBV23-1; D unresolved. TRBV23-1 is reported as an ORF; its role is uncertain. The ends were cut back, 6 bases at V and 5 bases at J, with 11 bases in the middle. There are 13 residues in the CDR3. CDR3 nucleotide sequence: TGCGCCAGCAGCCCTCTTCAAGAAAACATTCAGTACTTC. Amino acid sequence: CASSPLQENIQYF.

The chain combines TRBV6-5 with TRBJ1-1; D gene ambiguous. In germline, CDR1 is MNHEY, CDR2 SVGAGI. This CDR3 has 13 residues. The V end lost 7 bases, the J end lost 3 bases, and 12 bases lay between the germline ends. For the CDR3, the DNA is TGTGCCAGCATGGAGGTTTTGGACACTGAAGCTTTCTTT. This encodes CASMEVLDTEAFF.

The rearrangement joins TRBV18 to TRBJ2-7; 11 bases match TRBD1. The CDR3 sequence is 14 residues long. Trimming took 2 bases from V and 4 from J; bases not matched to a gene: 1. CDR1 and CDR2 from the germline V gene are KGHSH and LQKENI. This CDR3 is CASSPGQGAYEQYF. The CDR3 DNA follows: TGTGCCAGCTCACCAGGACAGGGGGCGTACGAGCAGTACTTC.

V usage is TRBV6-1 and J usage is TRBJ2-3, with 8 bases fitting TRBD2. V lost 8 bases to trimming and J lost 5 bases; unmatched junction nucleotides: 12. There are 15 residues in the CDR3. The germline V gene has CDR1 MNHNS and CDR2 SASEGT. CDR3 in DNA: TGTGCCAGCGCCCTGGGAGCGGGGGCTGGAGATACGCAGTATTTT. Translated: CASALGAGAGDTQYF.

The CDR3 DNA reads TGTGCCAGCAGTTTATCGGCGGTACAGGGGGAAAAACTGTTTTTT. Its protein is CASSLSAVQGEKLFF. The chain joins TRBV27 to TRBJ1-4, with 7 bases aligning to TRBD1. Trimming removed 0 bases from V and 8 bases from J; junction bases left unmatched: 6. This CDR3 spans 15 amino acids. The germline gives CDR1 MNHEY, CDR2 SMNVEV (reference sequence).

This clone was picked up a small number of times. The V and J genes are TRBV19 and TRBJ1-5; D perhaps matches TRBD1 (5 bases). The CDR3 runs to 18 residues. Trimming left V 5 bases short and J 6 bases short, with 26 bases between. Germline-derived CDR1 and CDR2 are LNHDA and SQIVND (reference sequence). The CDR3 spells CASSQATLGGVSSQPQHF. CDR3 DNA sequence: TGTGCCAGTAGTCAAGCCACCCTGGGGGGGGTAAGTAGTCAGCCCCAGCATTTT.

CDR3 sequence (DNA): TGTGCCAGCACCCTCTCCGGGGAAAGAAATCAGCCCCAGCATTTT. Its translation: CASTLSGERNQPQHF. This chain links TRBV11-2 with TRBJ1-5, with D unresolved. From germline, CDR1 is SGHAT and CDR2 FQNNGV. Trimming stripped 7 bases from V and 4 bases from J, with 17 bases between. The CDR3 spans 15 residues.

The sample holds a few counts of this clone. The chain recombines TRBV19 with TRBJ1-3; D perhaps matches TRBD1 (5 bases). The CDR3 is 18 amino acids. Trimming stripped 0 bases from V and 0 bases from J, with 15 bases between. The germline CDR1 and CDR2 sequences are LNHDA and SQIVND (reference sequence). The CDR3 here is CASSIEGPGRSSGNTIYF. CDR3 DNA sequence: TGTGCCAGTAGTATAGAGGGGCCGGGACGGAGCTCTGGAAACACCATATATTTT.

The chain combines TRBV4-2 with TRBJ2-2; TRBD1 matches at 7 bases. The V segment lost 4 bases and the J segment 4 bases; nucleotides outside the gene matches: 0. Germline lookup yields CDR1 LGHNA and CDR2 YNFKEQ. This CDR3 spans 13 amino acids. This chain's CDR3 is CASSPGGTGELFF. As DNA, the CDR3 is TGTGCCAGCAGCCCAGGGGGCACCGGGGAGCTGTTTTTT.

The rearrangement joins TRBV11-2 to TRBJ2-3, with no clear D. The CDR3 sequence is 12 residues long. Trimming cost V 5 bases and J 0 bases, with 3 bases left between them. Germline V gene sequence: CDR1 SGHAT, CDR2 FQNNGV. Here the CDR3 DNA reads TGTGCCAGCAGCCCAAGCACAGATACGCAGTATTTT. It yields the protein CASSPSTDTQYF.

The chain carries TRBV5-1 and TRBJ2-3; either TRBD1 or TRBD2 may fit D (5 bases each). This CDR3 is built from 14 residues. V was pared by 1 base and J by 2 bases, with 8 bases between. Germline assignment: CDR1 SGHRS and CDR2 YFSETQ. CDR3 sequence: CASSLRDPTDTQYF. The DNA of the CDR3 is TGCGCCAGCAGCTTGCGGGACCCCACAGATACGCAGTATTTT.

V is TRBV4-1 and J is TRBJ1-3; D may be TRBD1 (6 bases). The V end lost 1 base, the J end lost 3 bases, and 22 bases lay between the germline ends. CDR1 is MGHRA, CDR2 YSYEKL, per germline. This CDR3 comprises 19 residues. For the CDR3, the DNA is TGCGCCAGCAGCCAAGGGGGGGGCCGACGGGGCTATATTGGAAACACCATATATTTT. It translates to CASSQGGGRRGYIGNTIYF.

The chain uses TRBV6-6 and TRBJ1-3, with D possibly matching TRBD1 (6 bases). CDR1 is MNHNY, CDR2 SVGAGI, per germline (reference sequence). The V gene lost 0 bases and the J gene lost 8 bases, with 14 bases spanning the gap. The CDR3 contains 15 residues. CDR3 in amino acids: CASSYSSQGSDTIYF. The CDR3 DNA is TGTGCCAGCAGTTACTCGAGCCAGGGGAGCGACACCATATATTTT.

The gene calls are TRBV4-1 and TRBJ1-2, with D possibly matching TRBD1 (5 bases). Per germline, CDR1 MGHRA and CDR2 YSYEKL. The V end was cut by 4 bases, the J end by 5 bases, with 11 bases between. The CDR3 consists of 13 residues. The CDR3, as DNA: TGCGCCAGCAGCCCCGGGGACCTTTATGGCTACACCTTC. As protein: CASSPGDLYGYTF.

The rearrangement joins TRBV6-1 to TRBJ1-2, with D tentatively TRBD1 (6 bases). The CDR3 contains 13 residues. Trimming removed 8 bases from V and 8 bases from J, with 18 bases in between. Germline CDR1 is MNHNS and CDR2 is SASEGT. The chain's CDR3 is CASPGQSVAGYTF. The CDR3 nucleotides are TGTGCCAGCCCTGGACAGTCTGTGGCGGGCTACACCTTC.